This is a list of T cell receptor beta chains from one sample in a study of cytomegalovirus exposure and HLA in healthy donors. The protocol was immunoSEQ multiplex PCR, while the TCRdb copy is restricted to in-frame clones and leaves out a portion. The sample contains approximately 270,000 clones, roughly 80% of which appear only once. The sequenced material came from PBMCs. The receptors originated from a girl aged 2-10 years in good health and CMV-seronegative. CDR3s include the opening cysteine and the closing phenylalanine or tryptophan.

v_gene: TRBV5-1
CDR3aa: CASSPTSGGFYEQYF

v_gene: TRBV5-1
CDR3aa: CASSLANWGGQETQYF

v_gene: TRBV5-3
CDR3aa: CARSLADRGCGIEFYEQYF

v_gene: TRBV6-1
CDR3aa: CASSEARSTEAFF

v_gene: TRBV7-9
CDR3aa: CASSLVFSPREAFF

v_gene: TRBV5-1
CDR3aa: CASSLRKGTEAFF

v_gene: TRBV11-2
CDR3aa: CASSSGSGEQFF

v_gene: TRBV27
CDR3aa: CASSLGKTGYYGYTF

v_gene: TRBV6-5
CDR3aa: CASSATGTSGNTQYF

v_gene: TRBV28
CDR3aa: CASSPGGEGIDGYTF

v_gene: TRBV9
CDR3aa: CASSGTGEDYGYTF

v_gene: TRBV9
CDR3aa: CASSEGQLYNEQFF

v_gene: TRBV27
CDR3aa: CASSLRSRGTSNEQFF

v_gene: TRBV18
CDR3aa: CASSRDFQYEQYF

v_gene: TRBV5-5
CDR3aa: CASSLTGNSNQPQHF

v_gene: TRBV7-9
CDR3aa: CASSLGTGDTEAFF

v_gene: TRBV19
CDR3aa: CASREQDSGNTIYF

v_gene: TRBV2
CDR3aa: CALTRFKQGIDEQFF

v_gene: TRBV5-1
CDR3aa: CASSLANGRTYNEQFF

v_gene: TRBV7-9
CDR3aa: CSSSSVVGQEEQYF

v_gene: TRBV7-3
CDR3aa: CASSLAGQGEAFF

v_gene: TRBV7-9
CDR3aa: CASSWGTGDYEQYF

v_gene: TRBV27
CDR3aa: CASSLASPMSGGLGSGANVLTF

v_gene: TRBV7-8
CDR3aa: CASSSAGGLYSNQPQHF

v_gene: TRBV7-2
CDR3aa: CATISTENSPLHF

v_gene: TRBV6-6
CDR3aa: CASSPAAGLLGDEQFF

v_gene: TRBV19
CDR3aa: CASRREGRYNEQFF

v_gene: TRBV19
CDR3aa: CASSIDSTSGRHSYEQYF

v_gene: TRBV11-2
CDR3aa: CASSLATGAGNEQFF

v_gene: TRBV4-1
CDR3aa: CASSQRFHYNEQFF

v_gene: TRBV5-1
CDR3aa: CASSLGQLYNEQFF

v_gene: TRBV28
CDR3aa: CASSFGTKTNEQFF

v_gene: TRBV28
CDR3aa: CASSPYRVRTEAFF

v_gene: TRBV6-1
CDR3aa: CASSESGTGVNTDTQYF

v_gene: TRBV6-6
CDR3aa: CASSQAGGDNEQFF

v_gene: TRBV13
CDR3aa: CASSSHRIGRREGYYTDTQYF

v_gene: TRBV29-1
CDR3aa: CSVRQGERIGELFF

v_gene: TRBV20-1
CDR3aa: CSAHGLGGYTF

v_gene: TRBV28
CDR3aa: CASSLSLTGELYSYTF

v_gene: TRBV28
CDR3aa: CASSLAGWDEQFF

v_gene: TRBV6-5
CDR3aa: CASSGTGIYGYTF

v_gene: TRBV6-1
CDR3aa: CASREQGSGEKLFF

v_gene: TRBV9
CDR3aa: CASSETGDNSPLHF

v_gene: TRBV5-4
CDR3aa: CASSRPAWGRANTEAFF

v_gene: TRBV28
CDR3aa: CASTMWGQGDDEQFF

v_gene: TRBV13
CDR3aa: CASSQGQGYNEQFF

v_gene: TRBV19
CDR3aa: CASSPWGQSNSPLHF

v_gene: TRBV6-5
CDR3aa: CASSLYRGRFYEQYF

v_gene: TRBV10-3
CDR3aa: CAISPGWEYNEQFF

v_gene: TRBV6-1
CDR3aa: CASSERGTSGIFSGANVLTF

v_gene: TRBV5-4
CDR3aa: CASSPGAGSSYEQYF

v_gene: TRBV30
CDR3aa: CAWSVQGRADTQYF

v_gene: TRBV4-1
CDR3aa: CASSQTPDRGNYGYTF

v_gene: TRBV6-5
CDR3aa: CASSPGSIYEQYF

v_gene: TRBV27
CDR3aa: CASSLPGNEQFF

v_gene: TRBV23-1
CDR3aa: CASSQRDTRSLSSGANVLTF

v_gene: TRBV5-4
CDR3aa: CASGDGADLSGNTIYF

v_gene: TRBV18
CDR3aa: CASSPTAGTVTRETQYF

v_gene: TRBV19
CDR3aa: CASIPSGRLDPGGLNQPQHF